The 5 T cell receptor beta chains reported below all come from one sample, sequenced in a study of blood T cell repertoires in COVID-19. Method: immunoSEQ multiplex PCR; TCRdb's copy keeps in-frame clones and lacks some. The sample lists about 310,000 clones, about 90% occurring once. Sample: peripheral blood. These receptors originate from a woman aged 45-59 years who had recovered from COVID-19.

V usage is TRBV4-2 and J usage is TRBJ1-3; a possible D gene is TRBD1 (5 bases). CDR1 is LGHNA, CDR2 YNFKEQ, per germline. The CDR3 spans 16 residues. Trimming removed 0 bases from V and 0 bases from J, with 9 bases in between. The CDR3 loop reads CASSQESGGSGNTIYF. The CDR3 bases are TGTGCCAGCAGCCAAGAGAGCGGGGGCTCTGGAAACACCATATATTTT.

The chain is built from TRBV5-1 and TRBJ1-6; D is possibly TRBD1 (6 bases). This CDR3 comprises 16 residues. The germline V gene encodes CDR1 SGHRS and CDR2 YFSETQ. Between the trimmed V and J ends, which lost 3 bases and 4 bases, there was a span of 14 bases. Here the CDR3 DNA reads TGCGCCAGCAGCTCCGGGGGGGGGCGATATAATTCACCCCTCCACTTT. Residues: CASSSGGGRYNSPLHF.

V and J are TRBV4-2 and TRBJ1-1; D call uncertain. Trimming left V 3 bases short and J 0 bases short, with 11 bases between. Germline V gives CDR1 LGHNA, CDR2 YNFKEQ. The CDR3 extends over 15 amino acids. The CDR3 coding sequence is TGTGCCAGCAGCCACGGGGAAATGATGAACACTGAAGCTTTCTTT. Translated, it gives CASSHGEMMNTEAFF.

The V and J genes are TRBV11-2 and TRBJ2-1, with D possibly being TRBD1 (5 bases). V shed 3 bases and J shed 4 bases, with 10 bases lying between them. The CDR3 extends over 14 amino acids. From germline, CDR1 is SGHAT and CDR2 FQNNGV. CDR3 protein: CASSFFKGYNEQFF. CDR3 DNA sequence: TGTGCCAGCAGCTTTTTTAAGGGGTACAATGAGCAGTTCTTC.

The chain joins TRBV28 to TRBJ1-2, with 9 bases lining up with TRBD1. The CDR3 is 16 amino acids. The germline gives CDR1 MDHEN, CDR2 SYDVKM. With V trimmed by 6 bases and J by 3 bases, 11 bases remained unmatched. CDR3 residues: CASSRSGTGNHYGYTF. The CDR3 DNA sequence: TGTGCCAGCAGCCGGTCCGGGACAGGGAATCACTATGGCTACACCTTC.